Sequencing of this TCR beta chain was carried out in a study of regulatory T cells in long-lasting Graves disease. Whole-study context: By definition, persistent Graves' disease involved antithyroid drugs for over 5 years alongside positive TSH receptor antibodies.

This clonotype has only a few counts. Arm-PCR of CDR3 regions with iRepertoire HTBI primers generated TCR beta libraries. One entry per CDR3 protein, called by TCRdb with MiXCR from the multiplex PCR reads. The sample lists 350,000 to 500,000 distinct CDR3 sequences, around 23% seen once, with about 13% in the top ten. Time point indicated: persistent/refractory GD, antithyroid drugs over 5 years with positive TRAb. PBMCs provided the RNA from which the TCR library was made. The V end lost 0 bases, the J end lost 0 bases, and 15 bases lay between the germline ends. There are 17 residues in the CDR3. Germline CDR1 and CDR2: MNHNS and SASEGT.

This receptor was identified in a female donor with Graves disease. The chain is built from TRBV6-1 and TRBJ2-7; D is perhaps TRBD1 (5 bases). The specimen comprised peripheral blood mononuclear cells (PBMCs), sampled when the disease was refractory, from a patient treated with antithyroid drugs. CDR3 sequence: CASSEADRSWSSYEQYF. In DNA, the CDR3 is TGTGCCAGCAGTGAAGCAGACAGAAGTTGGAGCTCCTACGAGCAGTACTTC.